Sequencing of this T cell receptor beta chain was carried out in a study of blood T cell repertoires in COVID-19. At the level of the study: Some COVID-19 samples were acute and others convalescent; all came from the United States, Italy and Spain.

Authors' methods: The assay estimated nucleated cells by amplifying reference gene primers. The data were produced by immunoSEQ multiplex PCR, yet TCRdb's version contains in-frame clones alone and is incomplete. V and J calls and clone size follow that table, whereas D and trimming were derived from the DNA. This table has approximately 350,000 clones, 83% appearing once. Germline CDR1 reads SGHRS; CDR2 reads YFSETQ. The CDR3 consists of 13 residues. V lost 4 bases, J lost 2 bases, and 9 bases lay in between. The sample comprised peripheral blood. The chain carries TRBV5-1 and TRBJ1-1; D is perhaps TRBD1 (5 bases). This sequence originates from a man between 25 and 39 years old with active or convalescent COVID-19. Here the CDR3 DNA reads TGCGCCAGCAGCGGGGACTTTAACACTGAAGCTTTCTTT. Encoded protein: CASSGDFNTEAFF.